This T cell receptor beta chain was retrieved from a study of OX40 agonist ivuxolimab in advanced cancers. Study-wide context: Patients took ivuxolimab, an agonistic anti-OX40 (CD134) antibody. Partial responses were achieved by three patients: one hepatocellular carcinoma, two cutaneous melanoma. Study-level findings and limits: By week 6 at 0.1 to 3.0 mg/kg, blood CD4+ and CD8+ T cells had expanded clonally.

Regarding this clone: The antigen is not known.

Assay used: immunoSEQ multiplex PCR; TCRdb lists only in-frame clones, some missing. In the table there are around 20,000 clones, more than 75% of which are singletons. The CDR3 consists of 16 residues. Trimming removed 7 bases from V and 4 bases from J, with 22 bases in between. Germline lookup yields CDR1 SQVTM and CDR2 ANQGSEA. This sample comprised CD4+ or CD8+ T cells sorted from blood, obtained in a trial of the OX40 agonist ivuxolimab. This sequence joins TRBV29-1 and TRBJ2-2; perhaps TRBD1 as D (6 bases). This receptor was taken from an adult with an advanced solid tumor such as melanoma, head and neck, liver or kidney cancer. The CDR3 sequence is CSAMMVLAGATGELFF. CDR3 coding DNA: TGCAGCGCCATGATGGTTCTGGCAGGGGCCACCGGGGAGCTGTTTTTT.